This T cell receptor beta chain was sequenced during a study of beta chain features in type 1 diabetes. Findings of the study overall: PCR, the amplification step, might favor shorter templates, equally in patients and controls. In every one of the four CD4+ subsets, TCRB CDR3s were moderately but significantly shorter in Type 1 diabetes patients.

Germline CDR1 GTSNPN, CDR2 SVGIG (reference sequence). Deletions cut 0 bases from V and 1 base from J, with 13 bases between. The CDR3 runs 16 residues. Expressed TCRB transcripts got sequenced, as all isolated RNA was reverse transcribed. The repertoire was sequenced with immunoSEQ multiplex PCR; TCRdb's copy has only in-frame clones and lacks some. The top ten hold over 0.45% of the sample, which has roughly 350,000 clones, around 9.6% seen once. A sort by CD45RO/CCR7/CD25/CD127/CD95/CD27 yielded CD4+ naive, central memory, regulatory and stem cell-like memory cells. Worth noting for this clone: Antigen: not known. The sample carries other DNA sequences with the same CDR3.

This TCR derives from a man in his thirties or forties with type 1 diabetes. This chain joins TRBV30 and TRBJ1-3; D call uncertain. Sample: central memory CD4+ T cells from blood. The CDR3 loop is CAWSVFSGPSGNTIYF. CDR3 coding DNA: TGTGCCTGGAGTGTATTTTCAGGACCTTCTGGAAACACCATATATTTT.